This record concerns one TCR beta chain sequence. What it binds is not known. The data were taken from a study of blood T cells in healthy people across ages. Broader study findings: Age advanced and TCR beta diversity per million T cells fell, roughly linearly. Researchers report that TCR beta diversity correlated strongly with naive T cell percentage. Relative to aged donors, long-lived donors carried more naive CD4+ cells and displayed higher diversity.

A second roughly 7 to 12 cycle PCR used barcoded and J-beta primers. Researchers report that a template-switch adaptor with 12 random nucleotides tagged each cDNA molecule. Using its own MiXCR run on the 5' RACE reads, TCRdb lists one record per CDR3 protein. The repertoire consists of about 720,000 distinct CDR3 sequences, with about 20% occurring once and the leading ten covering 22%. CDR1 is SEHNR and CDR2 is FQNEAQ in the germline V gene (reference sequence). V lost 0 bases to trimming and J lost 7 bases, with 9 bases between them. The CDR3 length is 13 residues. The sequencing input was blood. The V and J genes are TRBV7-9 and TRBJ1-1; D is undetermined. The sequence was obtained from a man between 65 and 80 years old in good health. The CDR3 nucleotides are TGTGCCAGCAGCTTAGCAGGGTTCGGTGAAGCTTTCTTT. Its translation is CASSLAGFGEAFF. The entire variable domain, with the rest obtained from reference TRBV7-9 and TRBJ1-1, is as follows: DTGVSQNPRHKITKRGQNVTFRCDPISEHNRLYWYRQTLGQGPEFLTYFQNEAQLEKSRLLSDRFSAERPKGSFSTLEIQRTEQGDSAMYLCASSLAGFGEAFFGQGTRLTVV.